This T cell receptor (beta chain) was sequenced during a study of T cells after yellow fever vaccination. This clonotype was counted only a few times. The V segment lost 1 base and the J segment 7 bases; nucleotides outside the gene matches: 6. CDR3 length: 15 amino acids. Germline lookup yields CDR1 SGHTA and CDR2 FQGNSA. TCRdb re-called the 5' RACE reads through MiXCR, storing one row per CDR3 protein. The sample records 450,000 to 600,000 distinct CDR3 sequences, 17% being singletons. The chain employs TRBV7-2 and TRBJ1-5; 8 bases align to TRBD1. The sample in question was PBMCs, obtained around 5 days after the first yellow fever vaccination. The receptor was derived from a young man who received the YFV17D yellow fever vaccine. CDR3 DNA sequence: TGTGCCAGCAGCTTAGAACAGGGGGTAGGACAGCCCCAGCATTTT. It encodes CASSLEQGVGQPQHF.